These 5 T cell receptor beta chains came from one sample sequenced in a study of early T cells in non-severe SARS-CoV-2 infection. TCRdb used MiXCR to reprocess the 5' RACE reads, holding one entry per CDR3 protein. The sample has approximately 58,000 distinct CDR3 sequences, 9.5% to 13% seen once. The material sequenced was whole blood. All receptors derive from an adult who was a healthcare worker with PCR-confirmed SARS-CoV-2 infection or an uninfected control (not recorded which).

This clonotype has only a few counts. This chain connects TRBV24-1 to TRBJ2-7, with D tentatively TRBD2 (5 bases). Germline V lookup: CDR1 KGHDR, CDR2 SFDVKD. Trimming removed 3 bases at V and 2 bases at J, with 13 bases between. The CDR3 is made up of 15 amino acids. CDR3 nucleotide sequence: TGTGCCACCAGTGATCCACGGGGAGATGCCTACGAGCAGTACTTC. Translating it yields CATSDPRGDAYEQYF.

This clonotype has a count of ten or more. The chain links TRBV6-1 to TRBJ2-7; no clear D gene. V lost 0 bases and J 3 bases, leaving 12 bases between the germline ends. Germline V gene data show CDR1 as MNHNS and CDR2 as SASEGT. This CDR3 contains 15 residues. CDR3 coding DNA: TGTGCCAGCAGTGAAGCTAAAACTCCCCACTACGAGCAGTACTTC. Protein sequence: CASSEAKTPHYEQYF.

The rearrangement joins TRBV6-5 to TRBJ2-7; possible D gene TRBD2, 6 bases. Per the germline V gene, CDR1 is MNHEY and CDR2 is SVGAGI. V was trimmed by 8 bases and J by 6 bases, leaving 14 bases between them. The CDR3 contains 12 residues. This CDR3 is CASGGGTGEQYF. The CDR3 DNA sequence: TGTGCCAGCGGCGGCGGGACGGGCGAGCAGTACTTC.

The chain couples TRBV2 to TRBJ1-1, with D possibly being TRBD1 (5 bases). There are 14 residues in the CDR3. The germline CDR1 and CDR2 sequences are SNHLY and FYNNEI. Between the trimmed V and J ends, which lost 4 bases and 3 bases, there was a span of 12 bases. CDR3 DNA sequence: TGTGCCAGCAGTGCCGGGGGGAGGTACACTGAAGCTTTCTTT. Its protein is CASSAGGRYTEAFF.

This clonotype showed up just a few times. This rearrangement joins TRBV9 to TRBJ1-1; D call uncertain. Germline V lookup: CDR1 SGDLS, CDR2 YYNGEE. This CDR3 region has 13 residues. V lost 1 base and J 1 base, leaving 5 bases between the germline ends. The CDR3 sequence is CASSVTWNTEAFF. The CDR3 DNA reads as TGTGCCAGCAGCGTAACTTGGAACACTGAAGCTTTCTTT.